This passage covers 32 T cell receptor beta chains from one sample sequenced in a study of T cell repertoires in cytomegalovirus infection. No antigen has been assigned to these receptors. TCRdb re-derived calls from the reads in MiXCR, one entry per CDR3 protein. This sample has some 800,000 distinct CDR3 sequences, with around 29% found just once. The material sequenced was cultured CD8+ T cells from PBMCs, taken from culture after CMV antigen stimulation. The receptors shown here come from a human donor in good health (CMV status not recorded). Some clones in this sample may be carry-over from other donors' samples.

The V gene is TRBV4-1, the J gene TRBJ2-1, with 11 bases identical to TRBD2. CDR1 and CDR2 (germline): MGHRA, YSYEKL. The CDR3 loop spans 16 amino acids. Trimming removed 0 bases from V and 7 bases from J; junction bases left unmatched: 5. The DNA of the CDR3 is TGCGCCAGCAGCCAAGATACTAGCGGGGGTTATAATGAGCAGTTCTTC. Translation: CASSQDTSGGYNEQFF.

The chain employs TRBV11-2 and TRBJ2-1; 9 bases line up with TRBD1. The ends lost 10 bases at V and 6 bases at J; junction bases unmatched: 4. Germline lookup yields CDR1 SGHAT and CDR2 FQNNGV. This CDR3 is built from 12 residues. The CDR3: CATKTGGNEQFF. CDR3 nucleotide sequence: TGTGCCACCAAGACAGGGGGCAATGAGCAGTTCTTC.

The CDR3 loop is CASSPVLGGSYEQYF. The CDR3, as DNA: TGTGCCAGCAGCCCAGTCTTGGGGGGTTCCTACGAGCAGTACTTC. The chain carries TRBV4-2 and TRBJ2-7; the D gene is possibly TRBD2 (6 bases). The length of the CDR3 is 15 residues. Per germline, CDR1 LGHNA and CDR2 YNFKEQ. The V end lost 4 bases, the J end lost 1 base, and 14 bases lay between the germline ends.

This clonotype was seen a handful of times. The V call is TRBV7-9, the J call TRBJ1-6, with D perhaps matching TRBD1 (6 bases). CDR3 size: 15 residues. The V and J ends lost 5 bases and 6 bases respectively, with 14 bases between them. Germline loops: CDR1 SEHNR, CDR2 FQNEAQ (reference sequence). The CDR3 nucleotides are TGTGCCAGCAGCCCCCCGGGACATAGTAATTCACCCCTCCACTTT. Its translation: CASSPPGHSNSPLHF. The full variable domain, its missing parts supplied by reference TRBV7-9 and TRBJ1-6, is DTGVSQNPRHKITKRGQNVTFRCDPISEHNRLYWYRQTLGQGPEFLTYFQNEAQLEKSRLLSDRFSAERPKGSFSTLEIQRTEQGDSAMYLCASSPPGHSNSPLHFGNGTRLTVT.

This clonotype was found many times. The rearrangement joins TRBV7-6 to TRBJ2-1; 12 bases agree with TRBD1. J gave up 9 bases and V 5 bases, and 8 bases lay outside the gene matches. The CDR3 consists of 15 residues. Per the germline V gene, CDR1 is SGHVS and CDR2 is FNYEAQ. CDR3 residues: CASSHQGQGAFEQFF. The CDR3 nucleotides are TGTGCCAGCAGCCACCAGGGACAGGGGGCGTTTGAGCAGTTCTTC.

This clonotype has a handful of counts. CDR3 DNA sequence: TGTGCCAGCAGCTTGGGGCTAGCGCTCACCGGGGAGCTGTTTTTT. Translated: CASSLGLALTGELFF. The chain links TRBV5-6 to TRBJ2-2, with a tentative D call TRBD2 (6 bases). Trimming removed 0 bases from V and 4 bases from J, with 10 bases in between. The germline CDR1 and CDR2 sequences are SGHDT and YYEEEE. The CDR3 is 15 amino acids.

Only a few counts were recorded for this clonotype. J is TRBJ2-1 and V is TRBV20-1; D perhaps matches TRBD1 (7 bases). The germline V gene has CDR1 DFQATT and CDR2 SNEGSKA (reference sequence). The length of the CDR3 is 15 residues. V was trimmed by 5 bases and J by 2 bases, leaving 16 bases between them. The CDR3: CSAASDREAYNEQFF. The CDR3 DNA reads TGCAGTGCTGCTTCCGACAGGGAGGCCTACAATGAGCAGTTCTTC.

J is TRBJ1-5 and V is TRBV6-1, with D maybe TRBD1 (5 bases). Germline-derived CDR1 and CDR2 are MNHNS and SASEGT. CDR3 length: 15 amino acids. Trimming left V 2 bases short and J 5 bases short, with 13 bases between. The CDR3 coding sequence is TGTGCCAGCAGTGAATATGTAGGGGACGATCAGCCCCAGCATTTT. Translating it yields CASSEYVGDDQPQHF.

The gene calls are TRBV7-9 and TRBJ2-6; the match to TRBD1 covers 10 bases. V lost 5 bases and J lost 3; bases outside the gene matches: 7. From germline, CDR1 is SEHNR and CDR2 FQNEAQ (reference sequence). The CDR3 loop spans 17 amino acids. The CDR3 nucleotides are TGTGCCAGCAGCGGATCCGACAGGGGGCTTGGGGCCAACGTCCTGACTTTC. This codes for CASSGSDRGLGANVLTF.

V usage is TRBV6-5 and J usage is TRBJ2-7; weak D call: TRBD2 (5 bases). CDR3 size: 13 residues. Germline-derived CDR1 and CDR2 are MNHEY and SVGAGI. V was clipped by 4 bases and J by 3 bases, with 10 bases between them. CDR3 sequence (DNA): TGTGCCAGCAGTTCGTCGGGGTTCTACGAGCAGTACGTC. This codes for CASSSSGFYEQYV.

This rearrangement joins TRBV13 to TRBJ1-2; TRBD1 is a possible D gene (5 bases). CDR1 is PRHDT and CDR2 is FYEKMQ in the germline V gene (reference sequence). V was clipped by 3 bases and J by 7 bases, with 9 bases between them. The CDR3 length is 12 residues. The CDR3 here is CASSFRQRGYTF. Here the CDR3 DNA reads TGTGCCAGCAGCTTTCGACAGCGTGGCTACACCTTC.

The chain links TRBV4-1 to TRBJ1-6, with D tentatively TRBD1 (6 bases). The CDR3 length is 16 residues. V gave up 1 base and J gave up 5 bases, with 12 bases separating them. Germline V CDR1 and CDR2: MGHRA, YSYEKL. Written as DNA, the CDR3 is TGCGCCAGCAGCCAAGCCATCGACAGGAATAATTCACCCCTCCACTTT. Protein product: CASSQAIDRNNSPLHF.

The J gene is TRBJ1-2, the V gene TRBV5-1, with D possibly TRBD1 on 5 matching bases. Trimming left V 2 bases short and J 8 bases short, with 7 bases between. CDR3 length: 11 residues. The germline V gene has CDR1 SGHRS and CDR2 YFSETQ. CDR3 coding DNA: TGCGCCAGCAGCTTTCAGGGAGGCTACACCTTC. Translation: CASSFQGGYTF.

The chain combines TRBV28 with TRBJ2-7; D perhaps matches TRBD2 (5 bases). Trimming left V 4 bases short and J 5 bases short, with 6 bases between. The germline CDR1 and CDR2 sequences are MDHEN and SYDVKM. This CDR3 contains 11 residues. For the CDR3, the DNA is TGTGCCAGCAGTTCGGGGAACGAGCAGTACGTC. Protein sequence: CASSSGNEQYV.

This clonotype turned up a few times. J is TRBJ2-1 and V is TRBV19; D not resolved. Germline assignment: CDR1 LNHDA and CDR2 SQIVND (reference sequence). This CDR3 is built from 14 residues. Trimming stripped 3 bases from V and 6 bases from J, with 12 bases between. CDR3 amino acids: CASSISPGVNEQFF. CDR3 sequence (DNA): TGTGCCAGTAGTATTTCACCGGGTGTCAATGAGCAGTTCTTC.

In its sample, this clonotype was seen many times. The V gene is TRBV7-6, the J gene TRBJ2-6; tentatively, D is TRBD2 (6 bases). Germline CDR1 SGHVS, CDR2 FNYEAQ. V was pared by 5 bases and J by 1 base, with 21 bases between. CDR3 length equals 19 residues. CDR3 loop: CASSPVGRPGLSGANVLTF. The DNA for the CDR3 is TGTGCCAGCAGCCCGGTTGGGAGGCCGGGCTTATCTGGGGCCAACGTCCTGACTTTC.

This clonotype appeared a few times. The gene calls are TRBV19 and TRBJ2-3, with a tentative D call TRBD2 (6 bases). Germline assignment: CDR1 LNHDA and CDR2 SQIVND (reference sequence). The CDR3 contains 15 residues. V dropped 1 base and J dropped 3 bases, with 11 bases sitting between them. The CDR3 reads CASSIVPEGTDTQYF. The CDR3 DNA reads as TGTGCCAGTAGTATAGTTCCGGAGGGGACAGATACGCAGTATTTT.

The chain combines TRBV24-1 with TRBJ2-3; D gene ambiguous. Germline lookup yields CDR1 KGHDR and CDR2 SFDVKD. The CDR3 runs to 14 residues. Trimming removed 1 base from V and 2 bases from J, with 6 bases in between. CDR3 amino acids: CATSDFQATDTQYF. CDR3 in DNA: TGTGCCACCAGTGATTTCCAGGCCACAGATACGCAGTATTTT.

CDR3 residues: CASRDPIGGPRGLNEQFF. CDR3 nucleotides: TGTGCCAGCAGGGACCCAATCGGGGGTCCGAGGGGCCTAAATGAGCAGTTCTTC. The rearrangement joins TRBV6-6 to TRBJ2-1, with D possibly TRBD2 on 6 matching bases. The V gene lost 6 bases and the J gene lost 7 bases, with 28 bases spanning the gap. The CDR3 is made up of 18 amino acids. Germline V gene lookup returns CDR1 MNHNY and CDR2 SVGAGI (reference sequence).

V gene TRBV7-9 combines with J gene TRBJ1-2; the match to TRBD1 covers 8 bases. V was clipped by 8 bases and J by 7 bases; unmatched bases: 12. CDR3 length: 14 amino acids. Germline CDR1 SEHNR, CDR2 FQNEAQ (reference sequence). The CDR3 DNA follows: TGTGCCAGCCGATCCGCGAGTGGGACAGGTGGCTACACCTTC. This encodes CASRSASGTGGYTF.

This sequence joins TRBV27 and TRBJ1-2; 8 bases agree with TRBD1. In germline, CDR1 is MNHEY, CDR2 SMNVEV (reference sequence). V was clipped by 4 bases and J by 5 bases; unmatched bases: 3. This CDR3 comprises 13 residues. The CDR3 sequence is CASSYRGGYGYTF. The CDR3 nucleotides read TGTGCCAGCAGTTACAGGGGGGGGTATGGCTACACCTTC.

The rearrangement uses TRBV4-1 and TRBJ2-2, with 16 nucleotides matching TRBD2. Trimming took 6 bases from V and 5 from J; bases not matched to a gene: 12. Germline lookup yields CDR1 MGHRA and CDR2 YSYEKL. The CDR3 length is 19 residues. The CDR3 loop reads CASSPPGTSGGARTGELFF. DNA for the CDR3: TGCGCCAGCAGTCCCCCCGGGACTAGCGGGGGGGCCAGGACCGGGGAGCTGTTTTTT.

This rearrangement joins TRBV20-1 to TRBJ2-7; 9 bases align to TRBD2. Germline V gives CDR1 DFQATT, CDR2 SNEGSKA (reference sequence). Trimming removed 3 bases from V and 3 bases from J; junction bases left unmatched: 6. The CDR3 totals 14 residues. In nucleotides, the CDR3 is TGCAGTGCTAGGTCGGTTAGCGGGGGCTACGAGCAGTACGTC. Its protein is CSARSVSGGYEQYV.

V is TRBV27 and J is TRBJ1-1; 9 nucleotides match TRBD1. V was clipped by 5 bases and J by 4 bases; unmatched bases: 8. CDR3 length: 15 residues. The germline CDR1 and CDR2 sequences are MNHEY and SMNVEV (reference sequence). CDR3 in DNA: TGTGCCAGCAGTCTAAGCCCACAGGGGGCCACTGAAGCTTTCTTT. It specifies CASSLSPQGATEAFF.

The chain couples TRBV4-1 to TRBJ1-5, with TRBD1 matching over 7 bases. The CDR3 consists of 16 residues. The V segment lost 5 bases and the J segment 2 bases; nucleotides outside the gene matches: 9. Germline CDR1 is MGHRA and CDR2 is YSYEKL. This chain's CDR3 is CASSLHRDSRNQPQHF. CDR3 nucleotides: TGCGCCAGCAGCTTACACCGGGACAGTCGCAATCAGCCCCAGCATTTT.

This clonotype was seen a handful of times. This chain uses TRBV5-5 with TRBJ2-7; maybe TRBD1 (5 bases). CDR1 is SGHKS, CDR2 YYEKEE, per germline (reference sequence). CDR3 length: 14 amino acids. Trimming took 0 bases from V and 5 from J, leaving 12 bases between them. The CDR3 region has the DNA TGTGCCAGCAGCTTGGTCCCCGCAGGGAACGAGCAGTACGTC. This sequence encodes CASSLVPAGNEQYV.

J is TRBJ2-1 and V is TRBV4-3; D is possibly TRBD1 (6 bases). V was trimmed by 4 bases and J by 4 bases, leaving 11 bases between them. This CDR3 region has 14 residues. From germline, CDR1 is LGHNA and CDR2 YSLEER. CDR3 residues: CASSRSDRYNEQFF. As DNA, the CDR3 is TGCGCCAGCAGCCGGTCGGACAGATACAATGAGCAGTTCTTC.

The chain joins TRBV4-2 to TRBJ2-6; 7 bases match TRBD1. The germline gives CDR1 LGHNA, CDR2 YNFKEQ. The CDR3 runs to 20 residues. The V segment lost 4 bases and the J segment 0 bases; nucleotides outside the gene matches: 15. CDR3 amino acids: CASSLNEGWDRSSGANVLTF. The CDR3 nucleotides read TGTGCCAGCAGCCTAAACGAGGGTTGGGACAGATCCTCTGGGGCCAACGTCCTGACTTTC.

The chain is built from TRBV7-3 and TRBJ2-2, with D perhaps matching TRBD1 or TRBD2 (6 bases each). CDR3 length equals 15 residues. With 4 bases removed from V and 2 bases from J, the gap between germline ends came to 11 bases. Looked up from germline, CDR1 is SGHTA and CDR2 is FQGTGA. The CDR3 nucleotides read TGTGCCAGCAGCTCCTACGGGGGCAACACCGGGGAGCTGTTTTTT. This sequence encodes CASSSYGGNTGELFF.

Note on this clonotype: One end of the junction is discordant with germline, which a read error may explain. The DNA for the CDR3 is TGTGCTAGCAGTACTACAGGAGACGGGGAGCTGTTTTTT. Its protein product is CASSTTGDGELFF. This chain links TRBV7-9 with TRBJ2-2, with D possibly matching TRBD1 (5 bases). The V gene's germline CDR1 is SEHNR and CDR2 FQNEAQ (reference sequence). This CDR3 spans 13 amino acids.

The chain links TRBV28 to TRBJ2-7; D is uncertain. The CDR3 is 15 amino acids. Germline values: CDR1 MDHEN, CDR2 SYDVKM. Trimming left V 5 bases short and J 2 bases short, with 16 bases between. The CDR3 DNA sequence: TGTGCCAGCAGTCCCCACGACACGATCACCTACGAGCAGTACGTC. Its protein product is CASSPHDTITYEQYV.

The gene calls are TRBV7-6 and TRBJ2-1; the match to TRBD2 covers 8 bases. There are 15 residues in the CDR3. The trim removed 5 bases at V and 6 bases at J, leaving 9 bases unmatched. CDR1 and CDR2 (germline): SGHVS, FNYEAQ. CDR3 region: CASSLLAGTSNEQFF. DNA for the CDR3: TGTGCCAGCAGCCTCTTAGCGGGGACTAGCAATGAGCAGTTCTTC. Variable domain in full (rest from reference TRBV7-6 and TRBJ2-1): GAGVSQSPRYKVTKRGQDVALRCDPISGHVSLYWYRQALGQGPEFLTYFNYEAQQDKSGLPNDRFSAERPEGSISTLTIQRTEQRDSAMYRCASSLLAGTSNEQFFGPGTRLTVL.